What follows are 29 T cell receptor beta chains derived from one specimen sequenced in a study of read filtering for tumor transcriptome and immune sequencing. From roughly 400 ng of RNA, a library with molecular barcoded alpha/delta and beta/gamma adaptors was made. TCRdb re-called the reads through MiXCR, storing one row per CDR3 protein. The repertoire includes 25,000 or so distinct CDR3 sequences, 20% to 25% of them detected once, and 15% to 20% sits in the top ten. The sequenced sample consisted of a population of CD138-negative cells sorted from bone marrow. The receptors derive from a donor at least 40 years old with multiple myeloma.

This clonotype was recorded once. Only one base separates this from a far larger clonotype, so it likely reflects a read error. The final CDR3 position lacks the conserved phenylalanine or tryptophan, pointing to a likely read error. The chain joins TRBV5-8 to TRBJ2-4, with D possibly called TRBD1 or TRBD2 (5 bases each). Trimming left V 0 bases short and J 0 bases short, with 16 bases between. This CDR3 has 18 amino acids. Per the germline V gene, CDR1 is SGHTS and CDR2 is YDEGEE. The chain's CDR3 is CASSLAWGKNKAKNIQYS. Written as DNA, the CDR3 is TGTGCCAGCAGCTTGGCCTGGGGGAAGAACAAAGCCAAAAACATTCAGTACTCC.

This clonotype has at least ten counts. The gene calls are TRBV19 and TRBJ1-2; 8 nucleotides align to TRBD1. V dropped 5 bases and J dropped 8; count of bases not matched to a gene: 13. The CDR3 spans 15 residues. Germline V gene sequence: CDR1 LNHDA, CDR2 SQIVND (reference sequence). The CDR3 DNA sequence: TGTGCCAGTAGTGCCGGTCCGCAGGGGGCGGGAGGCTACACCTTC. It specifies CASSAGPQGAGGYTF.

At least ten counts were recorded for this clonotype. The V and J genes are TRBV3-1 and TRBJ2-1, with 9 nucleotides matching TRBD2. This CDR3 is built from 16 residues. Germline values: CDR1 LGHDT, CDR2 YNNKEL (reference sequence). The junction had 8 bases not matched to a gene; V was cut back by 6 bases and J by 2 bases. The CDR3 nucleotides are TGTGCCAGCAGTTTCCGGCGGGAGGGCCCCTACAATGAGCAGTTCTTC. It encodes CASSFRREGPYNEQFF.

In its sample, this clonotype is medium-sized. The chain combines TRBV29-1 with TRBJ2-7, with 7 bases that match TRBD1. Germline CDR1 is SQVTM and CDR2 is ANQGSEA. Unmatched junction bases numbered 8, after V lost 7 bases and J lost 5 bases. The CDR3 extends over 12 amino acids. This CDR3 reads CSGRTGAHEQYF. DNA of the CDR3: TGCAGCGGCCGTACAGGGGCCCACGAGCAGTACTTC.

This clonotype was recorded at least ten times. The chain couples TRBV20-1 to TRBJ2-3; unclear D gene. This CDR3 has 10 amino acids. CDR1 and CDR2 (germline): DFQATT, SNEGSKA (reference sequence). Trimming shortened V by 5 bases and J by 2 bases, and 2 bases separated the two germline ends. CDR3 protein: CSAPTDTQYF. CDR3 bases: TGCAGTGCTCCCACAGATACGCAGTATTTT.

This clonotype was recorded at least ten times. The V gene is TRBV7-2, the J gene TRBJ2-5, with 8 bases fitting TRBD2. The germline V gene encodes CDR1 SGHTA and CDR2 FQGNSA. The CDR3 totals 15 residues. V lost 0 bases to trimming and J lost 5 bases; unmatched junction nucleotides: 5. The CDR3 sequence: CASSLAASGSETQYF. The CDR3, as DNA: TGTGCCAGCAGCTTAGCGGCCAGCGGGAGTGAGACCCAGTACTTC.

This clonotype is medium-sized in the sample. The genes are TRBV9 and TRBJ2-1; D not resolved. V was clipped by 4 bases and J by 8 bases, with 7 bases between them. The germline V gene has CDR1 SGDLS and CDR2 YYNGEE. This CDR3 spans 11 amino acids. CDR3 loop: CASSSGDEQFF. The DNA of the CDR3 is TGTGCCAGCAGCTCCGGCGATGAGCAGTTCTTC.

Comments on this clonotype: Given a far larger clone just one base away, this is likely a sequencing read error. CDR3 loop: CASSEGLAGDDDQFF. The CDR3 region has the DNA TGTGCCAGCAGCGAGGGACTAGCGGGTGATGATGATCAGTTCTTC. V gene TRBV7-2 combines with J gene TRBJ2-1; 12 bases agree with TRBD2. The CDR3 loop spans 15 amino acids. In germline, CDR1 is SGHTA, CDR2 FQGNSA.

This clonotype qualifies as medium-sized (0.01 to 0.1%). The rearrangement joins TRBV6-5 to TRBJ2-3; maybe TRBD1 (5 bases). Trimming left V 6 bases short and J 3 bases short, with 10 bases between. The CDR3 loop spans 13 amino acids. Germline V CDR1 and CDR2: MNHEY, SVGAGI. CDR3 sequence: CASRQGWTDTQYF. The CDR3 nucleotides are TGTGCCAGCAGGCAGGGTTGGACAGATACGCAGTATTTT.

This clonotype qualifies as large. The V gene is TRBV24-1, the J gene TRBJ2-1; possible D gene TRBD1, 5 bases. The germline CDR1 and CDR2 sequences are KGHDR and SFDVKD. This CDR3 contains 14 residues. The V and J ends lost 5 bases and 9 bases respectively, with 16 bases between them. CDR3 DNA sequence: TGTGCCACCAGTGCGGCAGGGATTAGGCTTGAGCAGTTCTTC. Its translation is CATSAAGIRLEQFF.

This clonotype came up many times. The J gene is TRBJ2-5, the V gene TRBV27; D ambiguous. The CDR3 is 14 residues long. Trimming left V 6 bases short and J 1 base short, with 12 bases between. The germline V gene has CDR1 MNHEY and CDR2 SMNVEV (reference sequence). In DNA form, the CDR3 reads TGTGCCAGCAGCTATTGGGCCACCCAAGAGACCCAGTACTTC. Translating gives CASSYWATQETQYF.

A note on this clonotype: Possible read error: a much larger clone is one base away. The rearrangement uses TRBV5-1 and TRBJ1-6; D not certain. Looked up from germline, CDR1 is SGHRS and CDR2 is YFSETQ. The CDR3 covers 15 residues. V shed 0 bases and J shed 8 bases, with 12 bases lying between them. CDR3: CASSLGPGFDSPLHF. CDR3 sequence (DNA): TGCGCCAGCAGCTTGGGTCCCGGTTTCGATTCACCCCTCCACTTT.

About this clonotype itself: Given a much more abundant clone one base away, this may be a read error. This chain connects TRBV2 to TRBJ2-3; the match to TRBD1 covers 7 bases. The CDR3 is made up of 13 amino acids. Germline CDR1 reads SNHLY; CDR2 reads FYNNEI. The CDR3 protein is CARTGAPTDTRYF. The CDR3 DNA sequence: TGTGCCAGAACAGGGGCCCCCACAGATACGCGGTATTTT.

To note about this clonotype: This clone may be a read error of a much larger clone one base away. V and J are TRBV2 and TRBJ2-2, with TRBD1 matching 7 bases. The CDR3 is 15 residues long. CDR1 and CDR2 (germline): SNHLY, FYNNEI. The CDR3 sequence is CGSSGRQGYTGELFF. The CDR3, as DNA: TGTGGCAGCAGTGGACGACAGGGTTACACCGGGGAGCTGTTTTTT. The variable domain in full, completed from reference TRBV2 and TRBJ2-2, reads EPEVTQTPSHQVTQMGQEVILRCVPISNHLYFYWYRQILGQKVEFLVSFYNNEISEKSEIFDDQFSVERPDGSNFTLKIRSTKLEDSAMYFCGSSGRQGYTGELFFGEGSRLTVL.

This clonotype appeared a few times. The rearrangement uses TRBV7-2 and TRBJ2-1; 9 bases are shared with TRBD2. V lost 5 bases and J lost 6; bases outside the gene matches: 8. This CDR3 region has 15 residues. Germline assignment: CDR1 SGHTA and CDR2 FQGNSA. CDR3 sequence (DNA): TGTGCCAGCAGCCCCGGAGTAGCGGGAGCCAATGAGCAGTTCTTC. Translated, it gives CASSPGVAGANEQFF.

The sample holds many counts of this clonotype. The chain employs TRBV5-1 and TRBJ2-6; D call uncertain. This CDR3 is built from 16 residues. The germline gives CDR1 SGHRS, CDR2 YFSETQ. V lost 2 bases and J 0 bases, leaving 9 bases between the germline ends. CDR3: CASSLALGSGANVLTF. The CDR3 nucleotides read TGCGCCAGCAGCTTAGCTTTGGGCTCTGGGGCCAACGTCCTGACTTTC. Variable domain in full (rest from reference TRBV5-1 and TRBJ2-6): KAGVTQTPRYLIKTRGQQVTLSCSPISGHRSVSWYQQTPGQGLQFLFEYFSETQRNKGNFPGRFSGRQFSNSRSEMNVSTLELGDSALYLCASSLALGSGANVLTFGAGSRLTVL.

This clonotype is labeled medium-sized. The chain is built from TRBV7-3 and TRBJ2-1, with 9 bases identical to TRBD2. CDR1 is SGHTA, CDR2 FQGTGA, per germline. After removal of 5 bases from V and 10 bases from J, the junction contained 9 bases not matched to a gene. CDR3 length: 14 amino acids. This CDR3 reads CASSDLAGTSEQFF. Written as DNA, the CDR3 is TGTGCCAGCAGCGATCTAGCGGGGACTAGCGAGCAGTTCTTC. Looking up the rest from reference TRBV7-3 and TRBJ2-1 gives the full variable domain: GAGVSQTPSNKVTEKGKYVELRCDPISGHTALYWYRQSLGQGPEFLIYFQGTGAADDSGLPNDRFFAVRPEGSVSTLKIQRTERGDSAVYLCASSDLAGTSEQFFGPGTRLTVL.

The table lists this clonotype with many counts. The chain carries TRBV11-2 and TRBJ1-1; no definite D call. The germline V gene has CDR1 SGHAT and CDR2 FQNNGV. The length of the CDR3 is 14 residues. Trimming shortened V by 5 bases and J by 9 bases, and 19 bases separated the two germline ends. The CDR3 loop reads CASSVRRDRSQAFF. The CDR3 bases are TGTGCCAGCAGCGTCCGGAGGGATCGGTCCCAAGCTTTCTTT.

This clonotype was counted ten times or more. This chain links TRBV23-1 with TRBJ2-2, with a weak D call TRBD2 (6 bases). TRBV23-1 is an open reading frame, and its role is uncertain. This CDR3 is built from 17 residues. V was pared by 0 bases and J by 0 bases, with 11 bases between. CDR3: CASSQSLAPTNTGELFF. The CDR3 nucleotides are TGCGCCAGCAGTCAATCGCTAGCGCCTACGAACACCGGGGAGCTGTTTTTT.

This clonotype was recorded many times. The V and J genes are TRBV4-1 and TRBJ2-5, with TRBD1 matching over 9 bases. Germline assignment: CDR1 MGHRA and CDR2 YSYEKL. V lost 0 bases to trimming and J lost 5 bases; unmatched junction nucleotides: 10. CDR3 length: 17 amino acids. The CDR3 loop is CASSQDNDRGLQETQYF. The CDR3 coding sequence is TGCGCCAGCAGCCAAGATAACGACAGGGGGTTACAGGAGACCCAGTACTTC.

The chain employs TRBV7-3 and TRBJ2-5; possible D gene TRBD2, 6 bases. V was trimmed by 1 base and J by 2 bases, leaving 14 bases between them. This CDR3 is 16 amino acids long. Germline V CDR1 and CDR2: SGHTA, FQGTGA. The CDR3, as DNA: TGTGCCAGCAGCTTAATGGGCGGGGCCTTTCAAGAGACCCAGTACTTC. This gives the protein CASSLMGGAFQETQYF.

For the CDR3, the DNA is TGTGCCAGCAGTTACCGCGGGTGGCAGACCGAAGCTTTCTTT. Its protein product is CASSYRGWQTEAFF. This chain uses TRBV6-6 with TRBJ1-1, with D unclear. The CDR3 extends over 14 amino acids. V was pared by 2 bases and J by 8 bases, with 15 bases between. In germline, CDR1 is MNHNY, CDR2 SVGAGI (reference sequence).

Ten or more counts support this clonotype. This chain uses TRBV10-3 with TRBJ2-1; maybe TRBD1 (6 bases). V dropped 9 bases and J dropped 0 bases, with 12 bases sitting between them. The CDR3 has 14 amino acids. Germline V gene sequence: CDR1 ENHRY, CDR2 SYGVKD. In nucleotides, the CDR3 is TGTGCCATAAGGACAGATTCCTCCTACAATGAGCAGTTCTTC. Translating it yields CAIRTDSSYNEQFF.

This clonotype was counted many times. This chain connects TRBV7-2 to TRBJ2-5; TRBD2 agrees at 16 bases. Germline values: CDR1 SGHTA, CDR2 FQGNSA. CDR3 size: 17 residues. V was pared by 5 bases and J by 5 bases, with 8 bases of the junction left unmatched. The CDR3 loop reads CASSPGTSGRAGETQYF. The CDR3 DNA reads as TGTGCCAGCAGCCCGGGGACTAGCGGGAGGGCCGGGGAGACCCAGTACTTC.

This clonotype was detected only a few times. This sequence joins TRBV6-5 and TRBJ2-4; 9 bases fit TRBD1. The CDR3 sequence is 13 residues long. Germline trimming cut 5 bases from V and 6 bases from J; bases unmatched to any gene: 2. Germline V gene sequence: CDR1 MNHEY, CDR2 SVGAGI. The DNA of the CDR3 is TGTGCCAGCAGTCCGGGACAGGGAAACATTCAGTACTTC. This translates into CASSPGQGNIQYF.

The chain employs TRBV24-1 and TRBJ2-1; TRBD2 matches at 12 bases. The CDR3 covers 16 residues. The germline V gene encodes CDR1 KGHDR and CDR2 SFDVKD. V trimming: 0 bases; J trimming: 8 bases; junction bases outside the gene matches: 4. In DNA form, the CDR3 reads TGTGCCACCAGTGATTTGAAGTCTAGCGGGAGGGATGAGCAGTTCTTC. Protein sequence: CATSDLKSSGRDEQFF.

Sample share makes this clonotype medium-sized. This chain joins TRBV14 and TRBJ2-1, with D unclear. Germline CDR1 is SGHDN and CDR2 is FVKESK. This CDR3 has 17 amino acids. Trimming removed 0 bases at V and 9 bases at J, with 21 bases between. This CDR3 is CASSQESWLGWFGEQFF. In DNA, the CDR3 is TGTGCCAGCAGCCAAGAGAGCTGGTTGGGTTGGTTTGGTGAGCAGTTCTTC. The variable domain in full, completed from reference TRBV14 and TRBJ2-1, reads EAGVTQFPSHSVIEKGQTVTLRCDPISGHDNLYWYRRVMGKEIKFLLHFVKESKQDESGMPNNRFLAERTGGTYSTLKVQPAELEDSGVYFCASSQESWLGWFGEQFFGPGTRLTVL.

This clonotype is medium-sized within its sample. The J gene is TRBJ2-1, the V gene TRBV20-1, with TRBD2 as a possible D gene (6 bases). The CDR3 is 14 residues long. Trimming removed 4 bases from V and 5 bases from J, with 15 bases in between. Germline CDR1 DFQATT, CDR2 SNEGSKA (reference sequence). The CDR3 region has the DNA TGCAGTGCTAAGCCGGCGGGACCAGACAATGAGCAGTTCTTC. Translation gives CSAKPAGPDNEQFF.

This clonotype was counted ten times or more. The chain employs TRBV5-1 and TRBJ2-2, with 11 bases that match TRBD2. The CDR3 extends over 15 amino acids. V dropped 8 bases and J dropped 6; count of bases not matched to a gene: 9. Per germline, CDR1 SGHRS and CDR2 YFSETQ. The DNA of the CDR3 is TGCGCCAGTCAGCTTCTAGCGGGAGGCCCCGGGGAGCTGTTTTTT. It codes for CASQLLAGGPGELFF. Full variable domain (remainder filled in from reference TRBV5-1 and TRBJ2-2): KAGVTQTPRYLIKTRGQQVTLSCSPISGHRSVSWYQQTPGQGLQFLFEYFSETQRNKGNFPGRFSGRQFSNSRSEMNVSTLELGDSALYLCASQLLAGGPGELFFGEGSRLTVL.